A single T cell receptor (beta chain) is shown here with its context. It lacks a known antigen. No clone much larger than this one lies a single base away; base qualities are absent. TCRbeta CDR3 regions were amplified from genomic DNA by means of the immunoSEQ Assay, a bias-controlled multiplex PCR. Turning to the authors' computational methods: Within the assay, amplification of reference gene primers was used to estimate how many nucleated cells each sample contained. Sequence reads were collapsed and filtered to measure the absolute abundance of every unique TCRbeta CDR3 rearrangement. For each sample, productive Simpson clonality was calculated as the square root of Simpson's diversity index over productive rearrangements. Held by TCRdb, this immuneACCESS table contains in-frame sequences only and omits some clones. Under half of the omission traces to an unresolved V gene where checked; the cause of the rest is unknown. Clone size and the V and J calls come from that table; the DNA yielded D and trimming. In all, the sample holds roughly 220,000 clones, and around four fifths of those were seen once. Roughly 15% of the sample lies in the top ten.

The data were taken from a study of blood T cell repertoires in COVID-19 (dated by TCRdb to about 2020). A note on the overall study: The collaborator samples originated in the United States, Italy and Spain and spanned the acute and convalescent phases of COVID-19. Deeply sampled blood TCRbeta repertoires from subjects exposed to, actively infected with, or recovered from COVID-19 were included in the dataset. Sample metadata almost always included a de-identified subject ID, COVID-19 status, age in years and sex. The repertoires were released in a freely available public database intended as a resource for research on the immune response to SARS-CoV-2. Samples came from the ongoing ImmuneRACE study (first 160 participants) plus 1,254 subjects from 6 global collaborators. The prospective study material was composed of cDNA or gDNA derived from T cells, B-cell-depleted T cells, or PBMCs. Where available, HLA class I and class II types were obtained from metadata supplied by the sample provider rather than from assay-based typing. Study-wide conclusions, independent of this receptor: The quantity of clinical and demographic metadata differed by source and by participant and was supplied without curation.

Participants in the prospective study were enrolled through a virtual design, were aged about 18 to 90 years, and lived in about 25 United States geographic areas. To assign participants to cohorts, the prospective study relied on clinical history that participants themselves reported in a screening survey and a study questionnaire. Recovered participants in ImmuneRACE Cohort 3 were defined as having two consecutive negative NP/OP PCR tests, clearance from a healthcare professional, or resolution of symptoms. Mobile phlebotomists in the prospective study collected whole blood, serum and a nasopharyngeal or oropharyngeal swab from every participant. Over an approximately 2-month period, participants in the prospective study had the option of providing additional blood draws and questionnaires. Blood samples from the prospective study were shipped frozen or at room temperature prior to DNA extraction.

V gives up 2 bases and J gives up 0 bases, and the segment between their germline ends measures 4 bases. From the germline V gene, CDR1 is SGDLS and CDR2 is YYNGEE. The CDR3 covers 13 residues, taking in both the cysteine and the phenylalanine. CDR3 DNA is the only sequence kept; it has 39 bases, read in frame from the first base. The specimen was PBMCs or T cells enriched from blood (not recorded which). This receptor chain uses TRBV9 and TRBJ2-3, with the D gene uncertain. This receptor was identified in a man aged 40-49 years who had recovered from COVID-19. CDR3 protein: CASSVGSTDTQYF. The DNA sequence follows: TGTGCCAGCAGCGTGGGCAGCACAGATACGCAGTATTTT.